This passage covers 24 T cell receptor beta chains from one sample sequenced in a study of shared clonotypes between healthy human individuals. Sequenced by immunoSEQ multiplex PCR; TCRdb stores in-frame clones only, minus some. The table shows hundreds of thousands of clones, with approximately 95% occurring only once. As defined, naive CD8 cells were CD45RO-negative and positively selected for CCR7, with terminally differentiated effector memory CD45RA+ cells excluded. The sample comprised naive CD8+ T cells sorted from blood. These TCRs come from a woman between 25 and 40 years old in good health.

V is TRBV5-4 and J is TRBJ2-7, with TRBD1 identical over 11 bases. V was clipped by 3 bases and J by 5 bases; unmatched bases: 4. CDR3 size: 14 residues. Germline loops: CDR1 SGHNT, CDR2 YYREEE (reference sequence). The CDR3 DNA follows: TGTGCCAGCAGCTACCGGACAGGGGGCGACGAGCAGTACTTC. Residues: CASSYRTGGDEQYF.

The chain recombines TRBV5-4 with TRBJ2-3, with 10 bases aligning to TRBD2. The CDR3 is 16 residues long. Trimming took 6 bases from V and 4 from J; bases not matched to a gene: 11. Germline lookup yields CDR1 SGHNT and CDR2 YYREEE (reference sequence). CDR3 loop: CASTDRLAGRADTQYF. CDR3 in DNA: TGTGCCAGCACCGACAGACTAGCGGGCCGCGCAGATACGCAGTATTTT.

This chain joins TRBV29-1 and TRBJ1-2; TRBD1 matches at 11 bases. Germline V CDR1 and CDR2: SQVTM, ANQGSEA. The CDR3 runs to 13 residues. V lost 4 bases and J lost 6; bases outside the gene matches: 4. CDR3 region: CSVGGQGAHGYTF. Written as DNA, the CDR3 is TGCAGCGTTGGTGGACAGGGGGCCCATGGCTACACCTTC.

The V gene is TRBV9, the J gene TRBJ2-1, with 15 bases matching TRBD2. Germline V gene lookup returns CDR1 SGDLS and CDR2 YYNGEE. V was clipped by 3 bases and J by 0 bases; unmatched bases: 7. This CDR3 comprises 19 residues. CDR3 in DNA: TGTGCCAGCAGCGGTATGGGGACTAGCGGGAGGAGCTCCTACAATGAGCAGTTCTTC. Amino acids: CASSGMGTSGRSSYNEQFF.

The chain couples TRBV2 to TRBJ2-1; TRBD2 aligns across 11 bases. From germline, CDR1 is SNHLY and CDR2 FYNNEI. The CDR3 contains 15 residues. Trimming took 6 bases from V and 2 from J; bases not matched to a gene: 3. CDR3: CASRGTSGTYNEQFF. In nucleotides, the CDR3 is TGTGCCAGCAGGGGGACTAGCGGCACCTACAATGAGCAGTTCTTC.

V and J are TRBV11-2 and TRBJ2-7; 10 bases fit TRBD2. Germline loops: CDR1 SGHAT, CDR2 FQNNGV. The V and J ends lost 0 bases and 5 bases, in that order; junction bases with no gene match: 10. This CDR3 spans 17 amino acids. CDR3 bases: TGTGCCAGCAGCTTAGAGCGGCAGCGGGAGGGGGGGGACGAGCAGTACTTC. Encoded protein: CASSLERQREGGDEQYF.

This clone is a singleton in its sample. V and J are TRBV14 and TRBJ2-5; 8 bases fit TRBD2. Germline V gene data show CDR1 as SGHDN and CDR2 as FVKESK. The CDR3 has 24 residues. The V segment lost 3 bases and the J segment 0 bases; nucleotides outside the gene matches: 30. The CDR3 is CASSHPWLVSGGLAGNKYQETQYF. The DNA for the CDR3 is TGTGCCAGCAGCCATCCCTGGTTGGTCAGCGGGGGATTAGCGGGGAATAAGTACCAAGAGACCCAGTACTTC. Combining the CDR3 with reference TRBV14 and TRBJ2-5 gives the whole variable domain EAGVTQFPSHSVIEKGQTVTLRCDPISGHDNLYWYRRVMGKEIKFLLHFVKESKQDESGMPNNRFLAERTGGTYSTLKVQPAELEDSGVYFCASSHPWLVSGGLAGNKYQETQYFGPGTRLLVL.

J is TRBJ2-7 and V is TRBV27, with D possibly TRBD1 on 6 matching bases. Germline CDR1 is MNHEY and CDR2 is SMNVEV (reference sequence). The germline V and J ends were trimmed by 3 bases and 1 base, with 16 bases remaining between them. The CDR3 has 16 residues. The CDR3 nucleotides read TGTGCCAGCAGTTTTTCTGGGGGCGAATATTCCTACGAGCAGTACTTC. It specifies CASSFSGGEYSYEQYF.

J is TRBJ1-1 and V is TRBV9; perhaps TRBD1 as D (6 bases). Germline V gene lookup returns CDR1 SGDLS and CDR2 YYNGEE. With 0 bases removed from V and 4 bases from J, the gap between germline ends came to 13 bases. This CDR3 has 15 residues. Here the CDR3 reads CASSVAARGLTEAFF. The CDR3, as DNA: TGTGCCAGCAGCGTAGCTGCCAGGGGCCTCACTGAAGCTTTCTTT.

The genes are TRBV4-2 and TRBJ1-5; no firm D call. V gave up 0 bases and J gave up 3 bases, with 15 bases separating them. The germline CDR1 and CDR2 sequences are LGHNA and YNFKEQ. The CDR3 runs to 17 residues. The CDR3 spells CASSQDPLVGANQPQHF. The CDR3 DNA is TGTGCCAGCAGCCAAGATCCTCTCGTGGGTGCCAATCAGCCCCAGCATTTT.

This clone was counted once. The V gene is TRBV27, the J gene TRBJ2-1; 9 bases match TRBD2. The germline V gene has CDR1 MNHEY and CDR2 SMNVEV (reference sequence). Unmatched junction bases numbered 4, after V lost 5 bases and J lost 5 bases. The CDR3 extends over 14 amino acids. CDR3: CASSGTSRNNEQFF. CDR3 in DNA: TGTGCCAGCAGTGGGACTAGCAGAAACAATGAGCAGTTCTTC.

The genes are TRBV5-1 and TRBJ2-3; a weak D match, TRBD1 (6 bases). Germline loops: CDR1 SGHRS, CDR2 YFSETQ. The CDR3 contains 18 residues. The germline V and J ends were trimmed by 0 bases and 6 bases, with 23 bases remaining between them. The CDR3 loop reads CASSLAPGAQTGLDTQYF. CDR3 DNA sequence: TGCGCCAGCAGCTTGGCCCCAGGGGCCCAGACTGGGCTCGATACGCAGTATTTT.

This clone appeared once. The chain combines TRBV27 with TRBJ2-1; 9 positions match TRBD2. V lost 3 bases, J lost 7 bases, and 7 bases stayed unmatched. This CDR3 has 15 residues. Germline lookup yields CDR1 MNHEY and CDR2 SMNVEV (reference sequence). CDR3 amino acids: CASSFGSGGFNEQFF. The CDR3 nucleotides are TGTGCCAGCAGTTTTGGTAGCGGGGGCTTTAATGAGCAGTTCTTC.

V is TRBV27 and J is TRBJ2-7; D unresolved. This CDR3 has 12 residues. V lost 5 bases and J lost 2, with 7 bases in between. Germline V gives CDR1 MNHEY, CDR2 SMNVEV (reference sequence). The DNA of the CDR3 is TGTGCCAGCAGTAAAGGGCCCTACGAGCAGTACTTC. Its translation: CASSKGPYEQYF.

The gene calls are TRBV28 and TRBJ2-7; TRBD2 agrees at 7 bases. The CDR3 is 15 amino acids. Looked up from germline, CDR1 is MDHEN and CDR2 is SYDVKM. V dropped 1 base and J dropped 1; count of bases not matched to a gene: 4. The CDR3 bases are TGTGCCAGCAGTTTATACCGGGAGGAGTCCTACGAGCAGTACTTC. This gives the protein CASSLYREESYEQYF.

This rearrangement joins TRBV27 to TRBJ2-3; no clear D. The germline gives CDR1 MNHEY, CDR2 SMNVEV (reference sequence). V gave up 3 bases and J gave up 3 bases, with 10 bases separating them. The CDR3 totals 14 residues. The chain's CDR3 is CASSFWGRTDTQYF. In DNA, the CDR3 is TGTGCCAGCAGTTTTTGGGGTAGAACAGATACGCAGTATTTT.

As regards this clone: Other DNA sequences in the same sample also yield this CDR3. The chain combines TRBV11-2 with TRBJ2-2; no reliable D call. Between the trimmed V and J ends, which lost 2 bases and 6 bases, there was a span of 4 bases. Germline CDR1 is SGHAT and CDR2 is FQNNGV. CDR3 size: 12 residues. The CDR3 protein is CASSLSPGELFF. The CDR3 DNA is TGTGCCAGCAGCTTATCTCCCGGGGAGCTGTTTTTT.

The V and J genes are TRBV27 and TRBJ2-1; TRBD2 aligns across 13 bases. The germline V gene encodes CDR1 MNHEY and CDR2 SMNVEV (reference sequence). CDR3 length equals 16 residues. Losses at the gene ends were 3 bases for V and 7 bases for J; bases not matched to a gene: 6. CDR3 in amino acids: CASSLSGLAGWNEQFF. The CDR3 coding sequence is TGTGCCAGCAGTTTGTCGGGACTAGCGGGATGGAATGAGCAGTTCTTC.

In this sample, this clone turned up a few times. Other DNA sequences in this specimen translate into the identical CDR3. The V call is TRBV28, the J call TRBJ2-7, with no clear D. Germline V CDR1 and CDR2: MDHEN, SYDVKM. V was trimmed by 2 bases and J by 0 bases, leaving 2 bases between them. This CDR3 comprises 12 residues. CDR3 coding DNA: TGTGCCAGCAGTTTAGGCTCCTACGAGCAGTACTTC. This codes for CASSLGSYEQYF.

The V gene is TRBV7-9, the J gene TRBJ2-1; TRBD1 might be the D (6 bases). The V end was cut by 5 bases, the J end by 8 bases, with 13 bases between. This CDR3 region has 13 residues. Germline V gene lookup returns CDR1 SEHNR and CDR2 FQNEAQ (reference sequence). CDR3 DNA sequence: TGTGCCAGCAGCCAGAACAGGGTGCATGAGCAGTTCTTC. Its translation is CASSQNRVHEQFF. The full variable domain, in which reference TRBV7-9 and TRBJ2-1 provide the parts outside the CDR3, is DTGVSQNPRHKITKRGQNVTFRCDPISEHNRLYWYRQTLGQGPEFLTYFQNEAQLEKSRLLSDRFSAERPKGSFSTLEIQRTEQGDSAMYLCASSQNRVHEQFFGPGTRLTVL.

The chain uses TRBV19 and TRBJ2-7; 8 bases match TRBD2. This CDR3 is 14 amino acids long. The germline V gene has CDR1 LNHDA and CDR2 SQIVND (reference sequence). Trimming at V came to 4 bases and at J to 3 bases, leaving 5 bases not matched to a gene. CDR3 DNA sequence: TGTGCCAGTAGTAACCGGGAGGGCCTCTACGAGCAGTACTTC. Translation gives CASSNREGLYEQYF.

This chain uses TRBV11-2 with TRBJ2-7, with TRBD1 matching over 7 bases. Germline V lookup: CDR1 SGHAT, CDR2 FQNNGV. The length of the CDR3 is 12 residues. V lost 5 bases and J lost 3; bases outside the gene matches: 1. In nucleotides, the CDR3 is TGTGCCAGCAGCGGACAGGACTACGAGCAGTACTTC. This codes for CASSGQDYEQYF.

This clone appeared a single time. This chain connects TRBV7-2 to TRBJ2-2; D is perhaps TRBD1 or TRBD2 (5 bases each). The CDR3 is 15 amino acids. The V end lost 6 bases, the J end lost 5 bases, and 16 bases lay between the germline ends. Germline values: CDR1 SGHTA, CDR2 FQGNSA. CDR3 sequence reads: CASRPGTRLTGELFF. DNA for the CDR3: TGTGCCAGCAGGCCCGGGACGAGACTAACCGGGGAGCTGTTTTTT.

The CDR3 spells CAIRGDSVTSGNTIYF. CDR3 bases: TGTGCCATCAGAGGGGACAGCGTTACCTCTGGAAACACCATATATTTT. The rearrangement uses TRBV10-3 and TRBJ1-3; 7 bases are shared with TRBD1. Germline CDR1 and CDR2: ENHRY and SYGVKD. The CDR3 extends over 16 amino acids. Losses at the gene ends were 6 bases for V and 0 bases for J; bases not matched to a gene: 8.